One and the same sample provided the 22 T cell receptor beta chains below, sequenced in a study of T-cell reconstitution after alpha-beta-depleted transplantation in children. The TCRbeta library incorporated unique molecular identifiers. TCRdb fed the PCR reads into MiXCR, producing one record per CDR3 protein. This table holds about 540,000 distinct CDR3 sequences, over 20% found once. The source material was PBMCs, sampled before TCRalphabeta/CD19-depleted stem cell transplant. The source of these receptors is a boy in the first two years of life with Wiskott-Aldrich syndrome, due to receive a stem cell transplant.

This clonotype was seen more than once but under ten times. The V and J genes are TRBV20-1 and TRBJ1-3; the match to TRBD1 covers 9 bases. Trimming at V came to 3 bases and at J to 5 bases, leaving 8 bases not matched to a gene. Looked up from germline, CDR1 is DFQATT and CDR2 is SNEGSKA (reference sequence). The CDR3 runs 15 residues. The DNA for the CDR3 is TGCAGTGCTAGGGCCGATGGGACAGGGAGAAACACCATATATTTT. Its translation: CSARADGTGRNTIYF.

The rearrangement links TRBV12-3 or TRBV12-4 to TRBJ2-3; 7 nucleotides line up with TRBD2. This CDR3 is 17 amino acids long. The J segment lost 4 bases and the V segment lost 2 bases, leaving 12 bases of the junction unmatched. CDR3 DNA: TGTGCCAGCAGTTTATCCCGCCCCTGGACTAGTGCAGATACGCAGTATTTT. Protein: CASSLSRPWTSADTQYF.

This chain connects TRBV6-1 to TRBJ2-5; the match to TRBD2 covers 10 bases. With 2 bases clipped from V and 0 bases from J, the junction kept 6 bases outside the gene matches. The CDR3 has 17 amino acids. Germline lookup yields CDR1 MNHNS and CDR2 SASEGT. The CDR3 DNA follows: TGTGCCAGCAGTGAAATTCGGACTAGCGGTGACCAAGAGACCCAGTACTTC. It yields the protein CASSEIRTSGDQETQYF.

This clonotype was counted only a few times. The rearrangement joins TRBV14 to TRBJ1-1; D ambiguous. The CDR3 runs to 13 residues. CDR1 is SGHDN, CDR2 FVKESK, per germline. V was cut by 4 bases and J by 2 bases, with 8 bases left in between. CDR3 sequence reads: CASSRAVNTEAFF. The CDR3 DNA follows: TGTGCCAGCAGCCGAGCGGTTAACACTGAAGCTTTCTTT. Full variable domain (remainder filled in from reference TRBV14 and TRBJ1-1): EAGVTQFPSHSVIEKGQTVTLRCDPISGHDNLYWYRRVMGKEIKFLLHFVKESKQDESGMPNNRFLAERTGGTYSTLKVQPAELEDSGVYFCASSRAVNTEAFFGQGTRLTVV.

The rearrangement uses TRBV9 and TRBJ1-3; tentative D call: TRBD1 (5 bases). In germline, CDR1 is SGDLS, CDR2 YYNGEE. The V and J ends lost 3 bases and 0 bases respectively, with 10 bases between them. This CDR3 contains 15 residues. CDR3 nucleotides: TGTGCCAGCAGCGCCGGGACCGACTCTGGAAACACCATATATTTT. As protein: CASSAGTDSGNTIYF.

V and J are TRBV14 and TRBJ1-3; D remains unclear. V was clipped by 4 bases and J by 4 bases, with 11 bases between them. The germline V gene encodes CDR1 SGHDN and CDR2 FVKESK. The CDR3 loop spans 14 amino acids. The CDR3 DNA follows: TGTGCCAGCAGCCTGCTGGGGTCCGGAAACACCATATATTTT. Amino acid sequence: CASSLLGSGNTIYF.

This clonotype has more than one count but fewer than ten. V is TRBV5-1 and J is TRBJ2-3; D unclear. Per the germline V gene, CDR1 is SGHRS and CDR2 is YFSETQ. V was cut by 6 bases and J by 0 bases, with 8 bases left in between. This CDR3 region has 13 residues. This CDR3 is CASKIGSTDTQYF. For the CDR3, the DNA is TGCGCCAGCAAAATCGGGAGCACAGATACGCAGTATTTT. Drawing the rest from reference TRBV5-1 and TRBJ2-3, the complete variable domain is KAGVTQTPRYLIKTRGQQVTLSCSPISGHRSVSWYQQTPGQGLQFLFEYFSETQRNKGNFPGRFSGRQFSNSRSEMNVSTLELGDSALYLCASKIGSTDTQYFGPGTRLTVL.

CDR3 amino acids: CASSADRGRTGELFF. Written as DNA, the CDR3 is TGTGCCAGCTCCGCGGACAGGGGGCGAACCGGGGAGCTGTTTTTT. This sequence joins TRBV18 and TRBJ2-2, with 11 bases identical to TRBD1. The V gene's germline CDR1 is KGHSH and CDR2 LQKENI. Trimming at V came to 6 bases and at J to 5 bases, leaving 5 bases not matched to a gene. This CDR3 region has 15 residues.

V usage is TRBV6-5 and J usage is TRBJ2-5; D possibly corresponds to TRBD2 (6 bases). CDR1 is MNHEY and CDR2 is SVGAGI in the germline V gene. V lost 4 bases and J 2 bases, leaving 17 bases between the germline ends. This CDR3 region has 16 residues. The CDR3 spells CASSSAYRGLQETQYF. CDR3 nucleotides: TGTGCCAGCAGTTCCGCTTATCGGGGACTGCAAGAGACCCAGTACTTC.

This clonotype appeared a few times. The CDR3 is CASSLEAGPRSIYGYTF. The CDR3 DNA sequence: TGCGCCAGCAGCTTGGAGGCAGGGCCTCGGTCTATCTATGGCTACACCTTC. V gene TRBV5-1 combines with J gene TRBJ1-2; maybe TRBD1 (5 bases). The germline gives CDR1 SGHRS, CDR2 YFSETQ. Trimming removed 0 bases at V and 4 bases at J, with 19 bases between. This CDR3 has 17 residues.

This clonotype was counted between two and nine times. For the CDR3, the DNA is TGCAGTGCTAGAGTGGGAACCGGGGAGCTGTTTTTT. It encodes CSARVGTGELFF. The chain uses TRBV20-1 and TRBJ2-2; D is unresolved. Trimming shortened V by 1 base and J by 5 bases, and 5 bases separated the two germline ends. The CDR3 spans 12 residues. The germline gives CDR1 DFQATT, CDR2 SNEGSKA (reference sequence).

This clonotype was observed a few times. CDR3 region: CASSLIVGRPAAFYNEQFF. The CDR3 DNA reads TGTGCCAGCAGTTTAATCGTGGGAAGGCCGGCGGCCTTTTACAATGAGCAGTTCTTC. This chain connects TRBV28 to TRBJ2-1; D not certain. The germline gives CDR1 MDHEN, CDR2 SYDVKM. The CDR3 is made up of 19 amino acids. The V end lost 2 bases, the J end lost 4 bases, and 24 bases lay between the germline ends.

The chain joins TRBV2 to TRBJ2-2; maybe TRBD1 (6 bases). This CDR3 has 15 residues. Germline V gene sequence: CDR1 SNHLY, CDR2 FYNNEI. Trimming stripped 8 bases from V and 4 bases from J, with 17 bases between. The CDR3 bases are TGTGCCAGCGGACTGGACAGACAGACCACCGGGGAGCTGTTTTTT. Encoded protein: CASGLDRQTTGELFF.

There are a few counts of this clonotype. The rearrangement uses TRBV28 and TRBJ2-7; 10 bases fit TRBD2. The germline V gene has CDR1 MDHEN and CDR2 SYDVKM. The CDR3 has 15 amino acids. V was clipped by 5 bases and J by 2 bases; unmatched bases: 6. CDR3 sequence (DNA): TGTGCCAGCAGTCACAGACTAGCGGGTCCCTACGAGCAGTACTTC. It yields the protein CASSHRLAGPYEQYF.

CDR3 sequence reads: CSARDVDTGNTIYF. The DNA for the CDR3 is TGCAGTGCTAGAGATGTGGACACAGGAAACACCATATATTTT. V is TRBV20-1 and J is TRBJ1-3, with D possibly matching TRBD1 (5 bases). The CDR3 has 14 residues. Trimming removed 0 bases from V and 4 bases from J, with 10 bases in between. CDR1 is DFQATT and CDR2 is SNEGSKA in the germline V gene (reference sequence).

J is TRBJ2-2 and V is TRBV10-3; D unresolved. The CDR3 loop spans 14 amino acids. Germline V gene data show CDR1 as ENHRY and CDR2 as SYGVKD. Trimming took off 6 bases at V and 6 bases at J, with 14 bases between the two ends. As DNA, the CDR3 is TGTGCCATCAGCCCAAGAACACCTTCCGGGGAGCTGTTTTTT. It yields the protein CAISPRTPSGELFF.

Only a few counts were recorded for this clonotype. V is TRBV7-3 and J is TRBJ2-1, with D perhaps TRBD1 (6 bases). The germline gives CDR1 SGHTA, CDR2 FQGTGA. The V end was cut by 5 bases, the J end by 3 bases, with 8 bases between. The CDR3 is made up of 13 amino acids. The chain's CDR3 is CASSRDNYNEQFF. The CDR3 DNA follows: TGTGCCAGCAGCCGGGACAACTACAATGAGCAGTTCTTC.

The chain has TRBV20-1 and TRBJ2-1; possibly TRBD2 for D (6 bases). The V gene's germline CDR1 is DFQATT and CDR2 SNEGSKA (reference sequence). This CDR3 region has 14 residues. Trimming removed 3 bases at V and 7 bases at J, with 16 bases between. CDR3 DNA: TGCAGTGCTAGCTCGTCTAGCGTGTATAATGAGCAGTTCTTC. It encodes CSASSSSVYNEQFF.

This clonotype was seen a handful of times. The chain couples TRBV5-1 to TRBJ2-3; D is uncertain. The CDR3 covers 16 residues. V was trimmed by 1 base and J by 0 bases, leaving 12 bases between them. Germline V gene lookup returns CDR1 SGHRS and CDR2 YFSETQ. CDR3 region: CASSLTLRSSTDTQYF. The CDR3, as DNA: TGCGCCAGCAGCTTGACTTTGAGATCTAGCACAGATACGCAGTATTTT.

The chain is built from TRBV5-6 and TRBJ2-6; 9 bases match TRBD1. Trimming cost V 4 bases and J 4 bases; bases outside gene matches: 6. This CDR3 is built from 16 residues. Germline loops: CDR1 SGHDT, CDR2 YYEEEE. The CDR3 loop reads CASSAGTGRGANVLTF. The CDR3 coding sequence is TGTGCCAGCAGCGCAGGGACAGGGAGGGGGGCCAACGTCCTGACTTTC.

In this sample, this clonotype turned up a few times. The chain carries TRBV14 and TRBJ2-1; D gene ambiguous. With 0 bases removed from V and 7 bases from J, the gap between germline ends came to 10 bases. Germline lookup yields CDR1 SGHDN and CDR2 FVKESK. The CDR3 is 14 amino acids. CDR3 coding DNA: TGTGCCAGCAGCCAAGAATGGAGTAGAAATGAGCAGTTCTTC. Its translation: CASSQEWSRNEQFF. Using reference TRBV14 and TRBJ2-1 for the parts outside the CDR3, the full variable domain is EAGVTQFPSHSVIEKGQTVTLRCDPISGHDNLYWYRRVMGKEIKFLLHFVKESKQDESGMPNNRFLAERTGGTYSTLKVQPAELEDSGVYFCASSQEWSRNEQFFGPGTRLTVL.

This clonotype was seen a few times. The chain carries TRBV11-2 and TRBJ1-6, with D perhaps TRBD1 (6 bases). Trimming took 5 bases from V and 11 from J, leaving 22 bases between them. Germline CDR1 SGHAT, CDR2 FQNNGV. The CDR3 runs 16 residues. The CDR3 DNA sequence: TGTGCCAGCAGCCTCGCCCATGGGGGCGGCCAGGCACCCCTCCACTTT. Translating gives CASSLAHGGGQAPLHF.